Listed below are T cell receptor beta chains from one sample, sequenced in a study of human T cells and chemical hapten exposure. TCRdb re-called the RACE reads through MiXCR, storing one row per CDR3 protein. The table has about 120,000 distinct CDR3 sequences, roughly 10% seen once. The starting material was whole blood, obtained in connection with sensitization to the hapten diphenylcyclopropenone (DPC). Receptors were obtained from a woman in her fifties or sixties with alopecia areata. Some clones in this sample may be carry-over from other donors' samples. Each CDR3 is given with its conserved first and last residue. The order of the fields is CDR3 DNA, CDR3 protein, CDR3 length, J gene, D gene, V gene, clone size. D genes are given only for firm matches. Rows give clone size only sometimes, using once, few, many, or a class for an expanded clone.

CDR3 DNA: TGCAGCGTGATGACAGGGGGGAACACTGAAGCTTTCTTT
CDR3 protein: CSVMTGGNTEAFF
CDR3 length: 13
J gene: TRBJ1-1
D gene: TRBD1
V gene: TRBV29-1
clone size: many

CDR3 DNA: TGTGCCATCAGTGAGAGGGGTGAGCAGTTCTTC
CDR3 protein: CAISERGEQFF
CDR3 length: 11
J gene: TRBJ2-1
D gene: .
V gene: TRBV10-3
clone size: many

CDR3 DNA: TGCAGCGTTGACCGGGAACAGGGGCCTGGAGCTTTCTTT
CDR3 protein: CSVDREQGPGAFF
CDR3 length: 13
J gene: TRBJ1-1
D gene: TRBD1
V gene: TRBV29-1
clone size: .

CDR3 DNA: TGCAGTACCACGCCTCTAGCGGGGGGGGACGAGCAGTACTTC
CDR3 protein: CSTTPLAGGDEQYF
CDR3 length: 14
J gene: TRBJ2-7
D gene: TRBD2
V gene: TRBV20-1
clone size: many

CDR3 DNA: TGTGCCAGCAGCTTAGGGCGAACAGGGTCCGATACGCAGTATTTT
CDR3 protein: CASSLGRTGSDTQYF
CDR3 length: 15
J gene: TRBJ2-3
D gene: .
V gene: TRBV7-9
clone size: few

CDR3 DNA: TGTGCCAGCTCACCAAAGGGACTAGCGCTTGTAGATACGCAGTATTTT
CDR3 protein: CASSPKGLALVDTQYF
CDR3 length: 16
J gene: TRBJ2-3
D gene: TRBD2
V gene: TRBV18
clone size: few

CDR3 DNA: TGTGCCAGCAGGGGGACAGGTGAACCCCTCCACTTT
CDR3 protein: CASRGTGEPLHF
CDR3 length: 12
J gene: TRBJ1-6
D gene: TRBD1
V gene: TRBV6-1
clone size: few

CDR3 DNA: TGCGCCAGCAGTGGGGAGGGGGAAGAGACCCAGTACTTC
CDR3 protein: CASSGEGEETQYF
CDR3 length: 13
J gene: TRBJ2-5
D gene: .
V gene: TRBV4-1
clone size: .

CDR3 DNA: TGCGCCAGCAGCCAAGATCGTGGGACGGGTCTAGGGGAAAAACTGTTTTTT
CDR3 protein: CASSQDRGTGLGEKLFF
CDR3 length: 17
J gene: TRBJ1-4
D gene: .
V gene: TRBV4-3
clone size: few

CDR3 DNA: TGTGCCAGCAGTTTAGGGGGAGGGCTCAATCAGCCCCAGCATTTT
CDR3 protein: CASSLGGGLNQPQHF
CDR3 length: 15
J gene: TRBJ1-5
D gene: .
V gene: TRBV12-3/TRBV12-4
clone size: .

CDR3 DNA: TGTGCCAGCAGCCAAGTTCGGGGGGGACAGGGTGACTATGGCTACACCTTC
CDR3 protein: CASSQVRGGQGDYGYTF
CDR3 length: 17
J gene: TRBJ1-2
D gene: TRBD1
V gene: TRBV3-1
clone size: few

CDR3 DNA: TGCAGTGCTCCCGGGACTCTGGGGCGATACGAGCAGTACTTC
CDR3 protein: CSAPGTLGRYEQYF
CDR3 length: 14
J gene: TRBJ2-7
D gene: .
V gene: TRBV20-1
clone size: few

CDR3 DNA: TGTGCCAGCAGCCAAGGGGCGGGAGGGTCCTACGAGCAGTACTTC
CDR3 protein: CASSQGAGGSYEQYF
CDR3 length: 15
J gene: TRBJ2-7
D gene: TRBD2
V gene: TRBV4-2
clone size: many

CDR3 DNA: TGTGCCACCGGGACAGGGGGCACTGAAGCTTTCTTT
CDR3 protein: CATGTGGTEAFF
CDR3 length: 12
J gene: TRBJ1-1
D gene: TRBD1
V gene: TRBV28
clone size: .

CDR3 DNA: TGTGCCAGCAGCTTGGGACAGGGGGCGCGCACTGAAGCTTTCTTT
CDR3 protein: CASSLGQGARTEAFF
CDR3 length: 15
J gene: TRBJ1-1
D gene: TRBD1
V gene: TRBV7-9
clone size: .

CDR3 DNA: TGTGCCAGCAGCTCAGAGGCGGGGGCGCGTCAGCCCCAGCATTTT
CDR3 protein: CASSSEAGARQPQHF
CDR3 length: 15
J gene: TRBJ1-5
D gene: .
V gene: TRBV7-2
clone size: few

CDR3 DNA: TGTGCCAGCAGCTTTAAGACCACTACTGAAGCTTTCTTT
CDR3 protein: CASSFKTTTEAFF
CDR3 length: 13
J gene: TRBJ1-1
D gene: .
V gene: TRBV5-5
clone size: .

CDR3 DNA: TGTGCCAGCAGTTTTGCCTATGGCTACACCTTC
CDR3 protein: CASSFAYGYTF
CDR3 length: 11
J gene: TRBJ1-2
D gene: .
V gene: TRBV12-3/TRBV12-4
clone size: many

CDR3 DNA: TGTGCCAGCAGCTTCGGACAGGGAGGTGGTCAGCCCCAGCATTTT
CDR3 protein: CASSFGQGGGQPQHF
CDR3 length: 15
J gene: TRBJ1-5
D gene: TRBD1
V gene: TRBV11-2
clone size: .

CDR3 DNA: TGTGCCAGCAGCCGCGATATAGGTACGCAGTATTTT
CDR3 protein: CASSRDIGTQYF
CDR3 length: 12
J gene: TRBJ2-3
D gene: .
V gene: TRBV3-1
clone size: few

CDR3 DNA: TGTGCCAGCAGTTTATATATCGTGGGACAGTCCTACGAGCAGTACTTC
CDR3 protein: CASSLYIVGQSYEQYF
CDR3 length: 16
J gene: TRBJ2-7
D gene: TRBD1
V gene: TRBV28
clone size: few

CDR3 DNA: TGTGCCAGCAGTTTGGGGAAGTTGGGGGCAGGGGGAACTGAAGCTTTCTTT
CDR3 protein: CASSLGKLGAGGTEAFF
CDR3 length: 17
J gene: TRBJ1-1
D gene: TRBD1
V gene: TRBV12-3/TRBV12-4
clone size: .

CDR3 DNA: TGCAGTGCCACCCCCGTAGAGCGGATGCTTTACAATGAGCAGTTCTTC
CDR3 protein: CSATPVERMLYNEQFF
CDR3 length: 16
J gene: TRBJ2-1
D gene: .
V gene: TRBV20-1
clone size: .

CDR3 DNA: TGCAGCGCAGGGCCACAAGATGAGCAGTTCTTC
CDR3 protein: CSAGPQDEQFF
CDR3 length: 11
J gene: TRBJ2-1
D gene: .
V gene: TRBV29-1
clone size: .

CDR3 DNA: TGTGCCTGGAGTCCTGGGCCTGCTGGCACCCAGTACTTC
CDR3 protein: CAWSPGPAGTQYF
CDR3 length: 13
J gene: TRBJ2-5
D gene: .
V gene: TRBV30
clone size: few

CDR3 DNA: TGCAGTGCTAGAGGGAAGGGATCAGGGAGGGGCACTGAAGCTTTCTTT
CDR3 protein: CSARGKGSGRGTEAFF
CDR3 length: 16
J gene: TRBJ1-1
D gene: .
V gene: TRBV20-1
clone size: .

CDR3 DNA: TGTGCCAGCAGCCCCGGGGGTGGGGGAGTTTATTACGAGCAGTACTTC
CDR3 protein: CASSPGGGGVYYEQYF
CDR3 length: 16
J gene: TRBJ2-7
D gene: .
V gene: TRBV28
clone size: .

CDR3 DNA: TGTGCCAGCAGCTTGGTGCTAGCGGGCGACGAGCAGTACTTC
CDR3 protein: CASSLVLAGDEQYF
CDR3 length: 14
J gene: TRBJ2-7
D gene: TRBD2
V gene: TRBV5-5
clone size: .

CDR3 DNA: TGTGCCAGCAGCTTAGTGGGGAACAATGAGCAGTTCTTC
CDR3 protein: CASSLVGNNEQFF
CDR3 length: 13
J gene: TRBJ2-1
D gene: .
V gene: TRBV7-9
clone size: many

CDR3 DNA: TGTGCCAGCAGGGGAGTAACAGGGAGTGTCGAGACCCAGTACTTC
CDR3 protein: CASRGVTGSVETQYF
CDR3 length: 15
J gene: TRBJ2-5
D gene: .
V gene: TRBV2
clone size: few

CDR3 DNA: TGTGCCAGCAGCCAAGGTAAGAGGACGGCTCTGAGGAACAATCAGCCCCAGCATTTT
CDR3 protein: CASSQGKRTALRNNQPQHF
CDR3 length: 19
J gene: TRBJ1-5
D gene: .
V gene: TRBV3-1
clone size: .

CDR3 DNA: TGCAGCGGCTGGGGGACTAGTGGCAATGAGCAGTTCTTC
CDR3 protein: CSGWGTSGNEQFF
CDR3 length: 13
J gene: TRBJ2-1
D gene: TRBD2
V gene: TRBV29-1
clone size: few

CDR3 DNA: TGTGCCAGCAGTTACTCGATTCTCGGACAGGGCCGTAACACTGAAGCTTTCTTT
CDR3 protein: CASSYSILGQGRNTEAFF
CDR3 length: 18
J gene: TRBJ1-1
D gene: TRBD1
V gene: TRBV6-2/TRBV6-3
clone size: .

CDR3 DNA: TGTGCCAGCCTAGGGACGGATAGCAATCAGCCCCAGCATTTT
CDR3 protein: CASLGTDSNQPQHF
CDR3 length: 14
J gene: TRBJ1-5
D gene: .
V gene: TRBV2
clone size: .

CDR3 DNA: TGTGCCAGCAGTTTGTTATGGGGGTTGGGTGAAAAACTGTTTTTT
CDR3 protein: CASSLLWGLGEKLFF
CDR3 length: 15
J gene: TRBJ1-4
D gene: .
V gene: TRBV27
clone size: few

CDR3 DNA: TGTGCCAGCAGCGTAGCGGCGGTGGACAGAGCCGGGCCCCAGCATTTT
CDR3 protein: CASSVAAVDRAGPQHF
CDR3 length: 16
J gene: TRBJ1-5
D gene: .
V gene: TRBV9
clone size: few

CDR3 DNA: TGTGCCAGCAGCCCCGGAGGGCTCGAGCAGTACTTC
CDR3 protein: CASSPGGLEQYF
CDR3 length: 12
J gene: TRBJ2-7
D gene: .
V gene: TRBV11-2
clone size: .

CDR3 DNA: TGTGCCAGTAGTCCCACAGGGAAGTATGGCTACACCTTC
CDR3 protein: CASSPTGKYGYTF
CDR3 length: 13
J gene: TRBJ1-2
D gene: .
V gene: TRBV19
clone size: few

CDR3 DNA: TGCGCCAGCAGCTTTTCTCTCTCTAGCGGGAGAAGGGATACGCAGTATTTT
CDR3 protein: CASSFSLSSGRRDTQYF
CDR3 length: 17
J gene: TRBJ2-3
D gene: TRBD2
V gene: TRBV4-1
clone size: .

CDR3 DNA: TGTGCCACCAGTGATTTGGAGCGGATAGATACGCAGTATTTT
CDR3 protein: CATSDLERIDTQYF
CDR3 length: 14
J gene: TRBJ2-3
D gene: .
V gene: TRBV24-1
clone size: few

CDR3 DNA: TGTGCCAGCAGCCCCGGACTAGCGGACGAGCAGTACTTC
CDR3 protein: CASSPGLADEQYF
CDR3 length: 13
J gene: TRBJ2-7
D gene: TRBD2
V gene: TRBV7-9
clone size: few

CDR3 DNA: TGCAGTGCTAGGTTTAGGGAGCAGTTCTTC
CDR3 protein: CSARFREQFF
CDR3 length: 10
J gene: TRBJ2-1
D gene: .
V gene: TRBV20-1
clone size: few

CDR3 DNA: TGTGCCACCAGTGTCTCCAGGAGCGGCACCGGGGAGCTGTTTTTT
CDR3 protein: CATSVSRSGTGELFF
CDR3 length: 15
J gene: TRBJ2-2
D gene: .
V gene: TRBV24-1
clone size: .

CDR3 DNA: TGTGCCACCAGTGAGGATAAAAGACTACCAACTAATGAAAAACTGTTTTTT
CDR3 protein: CATSEDKRLPTNEKLFF
CDR3 length: 17
J gene: TRBJ1-4
D gene: .
V gene: TRBV24-1
clone size: .

CDR3 DNA: TGTGCCAGTTCTAATCAGGGGTCCAATCAGCCCCAGCATTTT
CDR3 protein: CASSNQGSNQPQHF
CDR3 length: 14
J gene: TRBJ1-5
D gene: .
V gene: TRBV7-8
clone size: .